These 26 T cell receptor beta chains share one sample of origin, sequenced in a study of beta chain features in type 1 diabetes. The investigators reverse transcribed all of the isolated RNA, so they sequenced expressed TCRB transcripts. Measured with immunoSEQ multiplex PCR; TCRdb has only the in-frame clones, and not every one. The sample comprises 240,000 or so clones, 25% to 30% of which are singletons, and roughly 4.1% rests with the top ten. The sequencing input was central memory CD4+ T cells from blood. The receptors were gathered from a man younger than 40 in good health.

The chain carries TRBV5-1 and TRBJ2-1, with a tentative D call TRBD2 (5 bases). V was clipped by 3 bases and J by 9 bases, with 19 bases between them. The CDR3 runs to 15 residues. From germline, CDR1 is SGHRS and CDR2 YFSETQ. CDR3 region: CASSSSGRPEGEQFF. The CDR3 DNA sequence: TGCGCCAGCAGCTCGAGCGGACGGCCGGAAGGTGAGCAGTTCTTC.

Only a few counts were recorded for this clone. The chain is built from TRBV10-3 and TRBJ2-7, with a tentative D call TRBD2 (5 bases). The CDR3 extends over 13 amino acids. The germline CDR1 and CDR2 sequences are ENHRY and SYGVKD. Trimming removed 2 bases at V and 2 bases at J, with 7 bases between. The CDR3 here is CAISERGTYEQYF. The CDR3, as DNA: TGTGCCATCAGTGAGCGGGGTACCTACGAGCAGTACTTC.

CDR3 sequence: CASSLDGTSRSQYF. The CDR3 DNA sequence: TGTGCCAGCAGCTTGGACGGGACATCCAGAAGCCAGTACTTC. This sequence joins TRBV5-6 and TRBJ2-5, with a weak D call TRBD1 (6 bases). Germline lookup yields CDR1 SGHDT and CDR2 YYEEEE. V was pared by 0 bases and J by 10 bases, with 16 bases between. The CDR3 length is 14 residues. Complete variable domain (other parts from reference TRBV5-6 and TRBJ2-5): DAGVTQSPTHLIKTRGQQVTLRCSPKSGHDTVSWYQQALGQGPQFIFQYYEEEERQRGNFPDRFSGHQFPNYSSELNVNALLLGDSALYLCASSLDGTSRSQYFGPGTRLLVL.

This rearrangement joins TRBV7-9 to TRBJ2-5; no firm D call. The CDR3 is 12 residues long. Germline CDR1 SEHNR, CDR2 FQNEAQ (reference sequence). V gave up 4 bases and J gave up 5 bases, with 8 bases separating them. The DNA for the CDR3 is TGTGCCAGCAGCTGGAACTTGGAGACCCAGTACTTC. Residues: CASSWNLETQYF.

The chain has TRBV9 and TRBJ2-7; TRBD1 matches 11 bases. The V gene end was trimmed by 4 bases and the J gene end by 4 bases; junction bases not matched to a gene: 10. The V gene's germline CDR1 is SGDLS and CDR2 YYNGEE. CDR3 length: 16 residues. CDR3 amino acids: CASSSSPGQGVYEQYF. DNA of the CDR3: TGTGCCAGCAGCTCTTCCCCGGGACAGGGGGTTTACGAGCAGTACTTC.

V is TRBV5-1 and J is TRBJ2-1; 7 positions match TRBD1. Trimming at V came to 2 bases and at J to 7 bases, leaving 3 bases not matched to a gene. There are 13 residues in the CDR3. Germline CDR1 and CDR2: SGHRS and YFSETQ. CDR3 residues: CASSFPGGNEQFF. In nucleotides, the CDR3 is TGCGCCAGCAGCTTTCCAGGGGGTAATGAGCAGTTCTTC.

This clone was picked up a small number of times. V is TRBV6-1 and J is TRBJ2-1; 10 nucleotides agree with TRBD2. The CDR3 sequence is 15 residues long. CDR1 MNHNS and CDR2 SASEGT come from the germline V gene. V gave up 11 bases and J gave up 9 bases; unmatched junction bases: 16. CDR3 sequence reads: CAGGQTGLAFGEQFF. CDR3 DNA sequence: TGTGCCGGAGGACAGACGGGACTAGCGTTCGGTGAGCAGTTCTTC.

The V and J genes are TRBV9 and TRBJ1-1, with TRBD1 matching over 8 bases. CDR3 length: 15 amino acids. Germline-derived CDR1 and CDR2 are SGDLS and YYNGEE. The trim removed 3 bases at V and 0 bases at J, leaving 4 bases unmatched. The CDR3 is CASSGTGYLNTEAFF. The CDR3 DNA sequence: TGTGCCAGCAGCGGGACAGGGTACCTGAACACTGAAGCTTTCTTT.

This chain uses TRBV7-6 with TRBJ1-1; D might be TRBD1 (6 bases). Trimming took off 5 bases at V and 6 bases at J, with 13 bases between the two ends. This CDR3 region has 13 residues. Germline CDR1 reads SGHVS; CDR2 reads FNYEAQ. The CDR3 reads CASSPRQDAEAFF. In nucleotides, the CDR3 is TGTGCCAGCAGCCCCCGACAGGACGCTGAAGCTTTCTTT.

The chain recombines TRBV6-1 with TRBJ2-1, with a possible D match to TRBD1 (6 bases). CDR1 MNHNS and CDR2 SASEGT come from the germline V gene. The V end lost 8 bases, the J end lost 9 bases, and 14 bases lay between the germline ends. The length of the CDR3 is 12 residues. The CDR3 protein is CASGRGVAEQFF. In nucleotides, the CDR3 is TGTGCCAGCGGCAGGGGAGTGGCTGAGCAGTTCTTC.

The chain employs TRBV30 and TRBJ1-6, with a weak D call TRBD1 (6 bases). This CDR3 region has 13 residues. The germline V gene has CDR1 GTSNPN and CDR2 SVGIG (reference sequence). The V and J ends lost 5 bases and 9 bases respectively, with 14 bases between them. The CDR3 loop is CAWQQGFGSPLHF. As DNA, the CDR3 is TGTGCCTGGCAACAGGGTTTTGGTTCACCCCTCCACTTT.

This clone was observed a handful of times. The chain employs TRBV30 and TRBJ1-4, with D unclear. V dropped 3 bases and J dropped 3 bases, with 5 bases sitting between them. The CDR3 extends over 12 amino acids. The germline gives CDR1 GTSNPN, CDR2 SVGIG (reference sequence). The DNA of the CDR3 is TGTGCCTGGAGACACTCTAATGAAAAACTGTTTTTT. Protein: CAWRHSNEKLFF.

The gene calls are TRBV4-2 and TRBJ2-3; no firm D call. CDR3 size: 14 residues. Germline V gives CDR1 LGHNA, CDR2 YNFKEQ. Trimming removed 0 bases from V and 0 bases from J, with 4 bases in between. DNA of the CDR3: TGTGCCAGCAGCCAAGAGCCTAGCACAGATACGCAGTATTTT. It translates to CASSQEPSTDTQYF.

This clone came up once. The genes are TRBV28 and TRBJ2-5; D might be TRBD2 (5 bases). V was trimmed by 6 bases and J by 4 bases, leaving 12 bases between them. Per the germline V gene, CDR1 is MDHEN and CDR2 is SYDVKM. The length of the CDR3 is 13 residues. CDR3 amino acids: CASRRTGLETQYF. Written as DNA, the CDR3 is TGTGCCAGCAGGCGGACGGGATTAGAGACCCAGTACTTC.

V gene TRBV7-9 combines with J gene TRBJ1-4; 9 bases are a match to TRBD1. CDR3 length: 15 residues. J gave up 5 bases and V 5 bases, and 6 bases lay outside the gene matches. Germline loops: CDR1 SEHNR, CDR2 FQNEAQ (reference sequence). The CDR3 nucleotides read TGTGCCAGCAGCCCAAGGACAGGGGTCAATGAAAAACTGTTTTTT. Translating gives CASSPRTGVNEKLFF. The entire variable domain, with the rest obtained from reference TRBV7-9 and TRBJ1-4, is as follows: DTGVSQNPRHKITKRGQNVTFRCDPISEHNRLYWYRQTLGQGPEFLTYFQNEAQLEKSRLLSDRFSAERPKGSFSTLEIQRTEQGDSAMYLCASSPRTGVNEKLFFGSGTQLSVL.

V is TRBV29-1 and J is TRBJ1-1; D is undetermined. Trimming left V 5 bases short and J 2 bases short, with 9 bases between. The CDR3 is 12 residues long. Germline V gives CDR1 SQVTM, CDR2 ANQGSEA. The CDR3 DNA sequence: TGCAGCGTTAAGCGGATAAACACTGAAGCTTTCTTT. As protein: CSVKRINTEAFF.

This chain joins TRBV29-1 and TRBJ1-1, with unresolved D. The germline V and J ends were trimmed by 1 base and 1 base, with 7 bases remaining between them. Looked up from germline, CDR1 is SQVTM and CDR2 is ANQGSEA. The CDR3 length is 13 residues. CDR3 DNA sequence: TGCAGCGTTGAAGTGGCGACGAACACTGAAGCTTTCTTT. This translates into CSVEVATNTEAFF.

This clone occurred a few times. CDR3 in DNA: TGTGCCTGGAGTCGGCAAACTAATGAAAAACTGTTTTTT. It is translated as CAWSRQTNEKLFF. This chain connects TRBV30 to TRBJ1-4; no clear D. V lost 2 bases, J lost 1 base, and 5 bases lay in between. Per germline, CDR1 GTSNPN and CDR2 SVGIG (reference sequence). The CDR3 is made up of 13 amino acids.

This clone appeared a few times. J is TRBJ1-5 and V is TRBV30; D gene ambiguous. Trimming pared 5 bases from V and 1 base from J, leaving 6 bases between. Germline lookup yields CDR1 GTSNPN and CDR2 SVGIG (reference sequence). The CDR3 covers 12 residues. In DNA form, the CDR3 reads TGTGCCTGGGACGACAGCAATCAGCCCCAGCATTTT. This codes for CAWDDSNQPQHF.

This clone was seen more than once but under ten times. The V gene is TRBV7-2, the J gene TRBJ2-1; D call uncertain. The germline V and J ends were trimmed by 1 base and 6 bases, with 7 bases remaining between them. The CDR3 totals 13 residues. Germline lookup yields CDR1 SGHTA and CDR2 FQGNSA. This CDR3 is CASSLGPTNEQFF. In DNA, the CDR3 is TGTGCCAGCAGCTTAGGGCCAACCAATGAGCAGTTCTTC.

The chain couples TRBV7-2 to TRBJ2-3, with TRBD2 identical over 8 bases. The CDR3 is 16 residues long. V was clipped by 4 bases and J by 5 bases; unmatched bases: 11. Looked up from germline, CDR1 is SGHTA and CDR2 is FQGNSA. CDR3 loop: CASSWTGTRSQDTQYF. The CDR3 region has the DNA TGTGCCAGCAGCTGGACCGGGACTAGATCACAAGATACGCAGTATTTT.

Ten or more counts support this clone. The chain couples TRBV7-9 to TRBJ2-3, with 7 bases aligning to TRBD2. The J segment lost 2 bases and the V segment lost 3 bases, leaving 2 bases of the junction unmatched. Germline CDR1 reads SEHNR; CDR2 reads FQNEAQ (reference sequence). The CDR3 is 14 amino acids. The CDR3 protein is CASSFSGSTDTQYF. CDR3 sequence (DNA): TGTGCCAGCAGCTTTAGCGGGTCCACAGATACGCAGTATTTT.

This clone occurred a few times. The chain links TRBV30 to TRBJ2-7, with 12 positions matching TRBD1. V shed 1 base and J 6 bases; nucleotides not matched to a gene: 4. Germline V gene data show CDR1 as GTSNPN and CDR2 as SVGIG (reference sequence). This CDR3 comprises 14 residues. CDR3 amino acids: CAWSGDRGRFEQYF. CDR3 nucleotides: TGTGCCTGGAGTGGGGACAGGGGGCGCTTCGAGCAGTACTTC.

There are many counts of this clone. The chain employs TRBV11-2 and TRBJ2-3; possibly TRBD1 or TRBD2 for D (5 bases each). Trimming cost V 3 bases and J 7 bases, with 11 bases left between them. The CDR3 spans 13 residues. Germline CDR1 is SGHAT and CDR2 is FQNNGV. CDR3 region: CASSFPRGHTQYF. The CDR3 DNA follows: TGTGCCAGCAGCTTTCCTCGGGGCCATACGCAGTATTTT.

The rearrangement uses TRBV7-8 and TRBJ2-7, with a tentative D call TRBD2 (6 bases). Germline V gene lookup returns CDR1 SGHVS and CDR2 FQNEAQ. This CDR3 is 13 amino acids long. V lost 2 bases to trimming and J lost 4 bases, with 9 bases between them. CDR3 residues: CASSLTSRYEQYF. CDR3 DNA sequence: TGTGCCAGCAGCTTAACTAGCCGTTACGAGCAGTACTTC.

V is TRBV5-8 and J is TRBJ2-7; no clear D. The CDR3 loop spans 11 amino acids. Germline-derived CDR1 and CDR2 are SGHTS and YDEGEE. V was clipped by 4 bases and J by 4 bases, with 6 bases between them. CDR3 bases: TGTGCCAGCAGCCGGGTATACGAGCAGTACTTC. Protein: CASSRVYEQYF. The full variable domain, in which reference TRBV5-8 and TRBJ2-7 provide the parts outside the CDR3, is EAGVTQSPTHLIKTRGQQATLRCSPISGHTSVYWYQQALGLGLQFLLWYDEGEERNRGNFPPRFSGRQFPNYSSELNVNALELEDSALYLCASSRVYEQYFGPGTRLTVT.